The 9 T cell receptor beta chains below all came from one sample that was sequenced in a study of T cells in Graves' hyperthyroidism and ophthalmopathy. TCR beta CDR3 sequences were amplified from RNA transcripts. TCR CDR3 regions were first amplified by RT-PCR with HTBI primers. TCRdb reanalysed the multiplex PCR reads using MiXCR and keeps one entry per CDR3 protein. The sample shows some 420,000 distinct CDR3 sequences, about 13% of them seen only once. The sequenced material came from blood. These receptors came from a woman aged 18-29 years with Graves' hyperthyroidism.

This clonotype was counted ten times or more. The CDR3 bases are TGTGCTAGTGACGAGAGCAACACTGAAGCTTTCTTT. It codes for CASDESNTEAFF. This rearrangement joins TRBV12-5 to TRBJ1-1; D call uncertain. Germline V lookup: CDR1 LGHNT, CDR2 FRNRAP. The CDR3 has 12 amino acids. Deletions cut 7 bases from V and 2 bases from J, with 8 bases between.

The sample holds many counts of this clonotype. The J gene is TRBJ1-1, the V gene TRBV11-2, with 8 positions matching TRBD1. The J segment lost 8 bases and the V segment lost 0 bases, leaving 2 bases of the junction unmatched. The germline CDR1 and CDR2 sequences are SGHAT and FQNNGV. The CDR3 length is 13 residues. This chain's CDR3 is CASSLDHRGEAFF. CDR3 DNA sequence: TGTGCCAGCAGCTTAGATCACAGGGGGGAAGCTTTCTTT.

This CDR3 is CASSHGLAGADTQYF. CDR3 nucleotides: TGCGCCAGCAGCCATGGGCTAGCGGGAGCAGATACGCAGTATTTT. This rearrangement joins TRBV4-1 to TRBJ2-3, with TRBD2 matching over 10 bases. Germline assignment: CDR1 MGHRA and CDR2 YSYEKL. The CDR3 has 15 residues. The junction had 4 bases not matched to a gene; V was cut back by 3 bases and J by 4 bases.

V usage is TRBV5-8 and J usage is TRBJ1-2; D not resolved. The CDR3 has 13 amino acids. V lost 1 base and J lost 4, with 8 bases in between. The germline CDR1 and CDR2 sequences are SGHTS and YDEGEE. The CDR3 DNA reads as TGTGCCAGCAGCTTGTTGCGGAGCTATGGCTACACCTTC. It specifies CASSLLRSYGYTF.

The table lists this clonotype with a few counts. The chain recombines TRBV12-3 or TRBV12-4 with TRBJ2-7, with unresolved D. The CDR3 sequence is 13 residues long. The V end lost 3 bases, the J end lost 3 bases, and 9 bases lay between the germline ends. The CDR3: CASSLGEYYEQYF. DNA for the CDR3: TGTGCCAGCAGTTTGGGCGAGTACTACGAGCAGTACTTC.

There are many counts of this clonotype. The chain employs TRBV5-1 and TRBJ2-7; 14 positions agree with TRBD2. The CDR3 contains 18 residues. The ends lost 4 bases at V and 2 bases at J; junction bases unmatched: 11. CDR1 is SGHRS and CDR2 is YFSETQ in the germline V gene. The CDR3 nucleotides are TGCGCCAGCAGCCTGGCCGGACAGACTAGCGGGAGGGCCTACGAGCAGTACTTC. It yields the protein CASSLAGQTSGRAYEQYF.

This clonotype has ten or more counts. This chain links TRBV11-2 with TRBJ1-2, with TRBD1 identical over 8 bases. The CDR3 is made up of 13 amino acids. Germline loops: CDR1 SGHAT, CDR2 FQNNGV. After removal of 4 bases from V and 8 bases from J, the junction contained 6 bases not matched to a gene. The CDR3 sequence is CASSSIGQGGYTF. As DNA, the CDR3 is TGTGCCAGCAGCTCAATCGGACAGGGAGGCTACACCTTC.

In its sample, this clonotype was seen once. The chain combines TRBV12-3 or TRBV12-4 with TRBJ2-4, with D perhaps TRBD2 (6 bases). Between the trimmed V and J ends, which lost 1 base and 3 bases, there was a span of 16 bases. The CDR3 is 17 residues long. The CDR3, as DNA: TGTGCCAGCAGTTTAGGCAGCGGGCGCACAGGCAAAAACATTCAGTACTTC. It encodes CASSLGSGRTGKNIQYF.

J is TRBJ2-7 and V is TRBV3-1, with TRBD1 matching 9 bases. After removal of 1 base from V and 3 bases from J, the junction contained 4 bases not matched to a gene. CDR3 length equals 15 residues. Per the germline V gene, CDR1 is LGHDT and CDR2 is YNNKEL (reference sequence). The CDR3 nucleotides are TGTGCCAGCAGCCAAGGCGGACAGGGGCGCTACGAGCAGTACTTC. This sequence encodes CASSQGGQGRYEQYF.